The present T cell receptor beta chain was sequenced within a study of T cells in Graves' hyperthyroidism and ophthalmopathy. PBMCs were sourced from approximately 9 ml fresh peripheral blood. The CDR3 contains 13 residues. CDR1 and CDR2 from the germline V gene are KGHDR and SFDVKD. The V end was cut by 1 base, the J end by 4 bases, with 6 bases between. RNA transcripts were the template for amplifying TCR beta CDR3 regions. Using the HTBI primer set, a first-round RT-PCR was run on the TCR CDR3. TCRdb reprocessed the multiplex PCR reads with MiXCR, giving one entry per CDR3 protein. The data contain approximately 400,000 distinct CDR3 sequences, approximately 14% of them singletons.

Sequencing input: blood. This chain links TRBV24-1 with TRBJ1-1; D is uncertain. This sequence was found in a woman aged 25 to 39 with Graves' ophthalmopathy. CDR3 protein: CATSDFSGTEAFF. DNA for the CDR3: TGTGCCACCAGTGATTTTTCGGGCACTGAAGCTTTCTTT.